This T cell receptor (beta chain) was sequenced for a study of glioma-infiltrating T cells after dendritic cell vaccination. In germline, CDR1 is MNHEY, CDR2 SMNVEV (reference sequence). Trimming left V 3 bases short and J 7 bases short, with 12 bases between. This CDR3 contains 13 residues. Primers: 60 V beta forward and 13 J beta reverse. Assay used: immunoSEQ multiplex PCR; TCRdb lists only in-frame clones, some missing. In the table there are 2,000 to 2,500 clones, just over 75% of which are singletons. On this clone itself: The antigen remains undetermined.

Study outcomes and limitations: Higher pretreatment TIL content predicted longer progression-free time and survival.

Time point: after dendritic cell vaccination, including at tumor progression/relapse. Autologous tumor lysate was loaded overnight onto monocyte-derived dendritic cells grown about seven days with IL-4 and GM-CSF. All glioblastoma patients lacked an isocitrate dehydrogenase mutation. The TCR sequence derives from a human donor with glioblastoma. The rearrangement links TRBV27 to TRBJ1-1, with D possibly matching TRBD1 (5 bases). The sequencing used tumor tissue, collected after dendritic cell vaccination. The CDR3 is CASSLGPGGEAFF. The DNA of the CDR3 is TGTGCCAGCAGTTTGGGCCCGGGGGGTGAAGCTTTCTTT.